The 19 T cell receptor beta chains below were found in one sample sequenced in a study of blood T cells in healthy people across ages. For the second PCR, which ran for about 6 to 11 cycles, a sample-barcoded 5' primer and a J-beta primer mix were used. TCRdb re-called the 5' RACE reads with MiXCR, one entry per CDR3 protein. The repertoire holds about 1.4 million distinct CDR3 sequences, approximately 59% seen once, with about 6.7% in the top ten. The sample comprised blood. These receptors all come from a young man in good health.

This clonotype came up a few times. J is TRBJ2-1 and V is TRBV27; 7 bases match TRBD2. The junction had 6 bases not matched to a gene; V was cut back by 0 bases and J by 4 bases. The CDR3 is 16 amino acids. Per germline, CDR1 MNHEY and CDR2 SMNVEV (reference sequence). The CDR3 protein is CASSLSSGEEYNEQFF. The CDR3 bases are TGTGCCAGCAGTTTATCAAGCGGGGAGGAGTACAATGAGCAGTTCTTC.

This clonotype was observed a handful of times. V and J are TRBV6-5 and TRBJ2-7, with 7 nucleotides matching TRBD2. With V trimmed by 7 bases and J by 4 bases, 13 bases remained unmatched. Germline CDR1 MNHEY, CDR2 SVGAGI. This CDR3 is built from 15 residues. The CDR3 reads CASKSPGTSVYEQYF. CDR3 bases: TGTGCCAGCAAATCCCCTGGAACTAGCGTTTACGAGCAGTACTTC.

The chain links TRBV20-1 to TRBJ2-1; TRBD2 aligns across 11 bases. The CDR3 runs 16 residues. The V gene end was trimmed by 0 bases and the J gene end by 8 bases; junction bases not matched to a gene: 9. The germline V gene encodes CDR1 DFQATT and CDR2 SNEGSKA (reference sequence). In DNA, the CDR3 is TGCAGTGCTAGAGATACTAGCGGGGGTGCGGCCGATGAGCAGTTCTTC. Amino acid sequence: CSARDTSGGAADEQFF.

The chain uses TRBV6-1 and TRBJ2-3; D gene ambiguous. The germline V gene has CDR1 MNHNS and CDR2 SASEGT. With 3 bases removed from V and 4 bases from J, the gap between germline ends came to 14 bases. CDR3 length: 15 amino acids. The CDR3 nucleotides are TGTGCCAGCAGTGACGGAGTCTTAGGGCCAGATACGCAGTATTTT. The encoded protein is CASSDGVLGPDTQYF.

The chain is built from TRBV7-2 and TRBJ2-4; a possible D gene is TRBD1 (5 bases). The J call is uncertain, as TRBJ2-7 better fits the DNA end. Germline V gene sequence: CDR1 SGHTA, CDR2 FQGNSA. There are 14 residues in the CDR3. In nucleotides, the CDR3 is TGTGCCAGCAGCTTAGCGGACACGAGCTACGAGCAGTACTTC. It is translated as CASSLADTSYEQYF.

V gene TRBV27 combines with J gene TRBJ2-7, with 9 bases lining up with TRBD1. The CDR3 covers 16 residues. Germline CDR1 and CDR2: MNHEY and SMNVEV (reference sequence). After removal of 9 bases from V and 1 base from J, the junction contained 13 bases not matched to a gene. The CDR3 here is CASTPRLGQGSYEQYF. CDR3 nucleotide sequence: TGTGCCAGTACCCCCCGCCTGGGACAGGGATCCTACGAGCAGTACTTC.

The genes are TRBV3-1 and TRBJ2-7; D is uncertain. Trimming removed 4 bases at V and 1 base at J, with 11 bases between. The germline CDR1 and CDR2 sequences are LGHDT and YNNKEL (reference sequence). This CDR3 spans 14 amino acids. The CDR3, as DNA: TGTGCCAGCAGCCTGATTAGCTATTCCTACGAGCAGTACTTC. It is translated as CASSLISYSYEQYF.

V and J are TRBV6-5 and TRBJ2-5, with D perhaps TRBD1 (5 bases). The DNA matches TRBJ2-7 better at its end, which makes the J call doubtful. Germline CDR1 and CDR2: MNHEY and SVGAGI. CDR3 length: 15 residues. The CDR3 here is CASRLRGLGSYEQYF. CDR3 sequence (DNA): TGTGCCAGCAGGCTAAGGGGCCTTGGGTCCTACGAGCAGTACTTC.

This rearrangement joins TRBV12-3 or TRBV12-4 to TRBJ1-2; D is undetermined. Trimming left V 3 bases short and J 5 bases short, with 4 bases between. This CDR3 comprises 11 residues. The CDR3 loop is CASSFAYGYTF. CDR3 bases: TGTGCCAGCAGTTTTGCGTATGGCTACACCTTC.

This clonotype was seen a few times. The junction differs from germline at one of its ends, possibly a read error. This chain links TRBV7-2 with TRBJ1-2; possible D gene TRBD1, 6 bases. The CDR3 totals 15 residues. Germline assignment: CDR1 SGHTA and CDR2 FQGNSA. CDR3 residues: CASSLDVQGPYGYTF. The CDR3 DNA follows: TGTGCCAGCAGCTTAGATGTGCAGGGGCCATACGGCTATACCTTC.

The chain couples TRBV5-1 to TRBJ2-1; D ambiguous. This CDR3 is built from 16 residues. Germline CDR1 SGHRS, CDR2 YFSETQ. Between the trimmed V and J ends, which lost 2 bases and 0 bases, there was a span of 12 bases. The CDR3 coding sequence is TGCGCCAGCAGCTTAAGGCAGGTCAGCTCCTACAATGAGCAGTTCTTC. Translation gives CASSLRQVSSYNEQFF.

This clonotype showed up just once. CDR3 sequence: CSAREGNNSPLHF. The CDR3, as DNA: TGCAGTGCTAGAGAGGGAAATAATTCACCCCTCCACTTT. This chain connects TRBV20-1 to TRBJ1-6; D not certain. CDR1 is DFQATT, CDR2 SNEGSKA, per germline (reference sequence). V gave up 0 bases and J gave up 5 bases, with 5 bases separating them. This CDR3 region has 13 residues.

The CDR3 reads CASSRGQGRTDTQYF. Written as DNA, the CDR3 is TGCGCCAGCAGCCGTGGACAGGGGAGAACAGATACGCAGTATTTT. The V gene is TRBV4-1, the J gene TRBJ2-3; TRBD1 agrees at 9 bases. The CDR3 has 15 residues. Unmatched junction bases numbered 5, after V lost 4 bases and J lost 3 bases. Germline V gene lookup returns CDR1 MGHRA and CDR2 YSYEKL.

The chain couples TRBV7-2 to TRBJ2-3, with 7 bases that match TRBD2. This CDR3 is built from 14 residues. J gave up 2 bases and V 5 bases, and 4 bases lay outside the gene matches. The germline gives CDR1 SGHTA, CDR2 FQGNSA. CDR3 region: CASSKGLDTDTQYF. In nucleotides, the CDR3 is TGTGCCAGCAGCAAAGGACTAGACACAGATACGCAGTATTTT.

V usage is TRBV12-3 or TRBV12-4 and J usage is TRBJ2-1; TRBD2 aligns across 10 bases. J gave up 7 bases and V 5 bases, and 11 bases lay outside the gene matches. The CDR3 is made up of 16 amino acids. DNA for the CDR3: TGTGCCAGCAGTAAGCCGGGACTAGCGCTGGAGAATGAGCAGTTCTTC. Translated, it gives CASSKPGLALENEQFF.

Only a few counts were recorded for this clonotype. The chain recombines TRBV9 with TRBJ1-1; 7 positions agree with TRBD1. CDR3 length: 16 residues. Germline V CDR1 and CDR2: SGDLS, YYNGEE. With 3 bases clipped from V and 4 bases from J, the junction kept 12 bases outside the gene matches. CDR3 sequence: CASSANRGGGITEAFF. The CDR3 coding sequence is TGTGCCAGCAGCGCAAACAGGGGTGGGGGGATCACTGAAGCTTTCTTT.

This chain uses TRBV20-1 with TRBJ2-7; the match to TRBD2 covers 10 bases. Trimming cost V 3 bases and J 1 base; bases outside gene matches: 9. Germline loops: CDR1 DFQATT, CDR2 SNEGSKA (reference sequence). The CDR3 is 16 amino acids. The CDR3: CSARSSLAGGSYEQYF. For the CDR3, the DNA is TGCAGTGCTAGGTCCTCCTTAGCGGGGGGTTCCTACGAGCAGTACTTC.

This chain links TRBV11-2 with TRBJ2-1; unclear D gene. The assigned J gene may be wrong: the sequence end matches TRBJ2-7 better. The germline gives CDR1 SGHAT, CDR2 FQNNGV. This CDR3 comprises 13 residues. This chain's CDR3 is CASSLLTVYEQYF. The CDR3, as DNA: TGTGCCAGCAGCTTACTTACTGTCTACGAGCAGTACTTC.

Written as DNA, the CDR3 is TGTGCCAGCAGTGAACGGGGTGAGCAGTTCTTC. Protein sequence: CASSERGEQFF. The chain joins TRBV2 to TRBJ2-1; D is possibly TRBD2 (5 bases). Germline V gene data show CDR1 as SNHLY and CDR2 as FYNNEI. The V gene lost 2 bases and the J gene lost 9 bases, with 5 bases spanning the gap. The CDR3 is 11 residues long.